This T cell receptor (beta chain) was profiled in a study of cytomegalovirus exposure and HLA in healthy donors. Study observations and caveats: Later analysis reportedly placed an Asian-associated ancestry cluster below the roughly 700-donor mean in N-insertions. Reported performance of the classifier showed diagnosis of cytomegalovirus status with high specificity and sensitivity. Some V segments could not be told apart, so they were left out, TRBV6-2 and TRBV6-3 among them. Segments of the TCR beta V type were, in most cases, productive about 87% or about 30% of the time in an earlier analysis.

V was pared by 0 bases and J by 4 bases, with 4 bases of the junction left unmatched. CDR3 length: 15 residues. The germline V gene encodes CDR1 MGHRA and CDR2 YSYEKL. It was with 60 Vbeta and 13 Jbeta primers that the PCR ran. Data came from immunoSEQ multiplex PCR; TCRdb stores just in-frame clones and leaves some out. The sample contains 35,000 to 45,000 clones, 51% of which appear only once. In this sample, this clone turned up a few times. Its antigen is unidentified. The chain employs TRBV4-1 and TRBJ1-2, with 8 bases fitting TRBD1. The source of this sequence is a man in his sixties in good health and CMV-seronegative. Sequences were obtained from PBMCs. The CDR3 nucleotides read TGCGCCAGCAGCCAAGAAGGACAGGGCCGCTATGGCTACACCTTC. This gives the protein CASSQEGQGRYGYTF.